These 17 T cell receptor beta chains share one sample of origin, sequenced in a study of blood T cell repertoires in COVID-19. Generated by immunoSEQ multiplex PCR, the TCRdb table keeps only in-frame clones and is missing some. This table holds roughly 190,000 clones, roughly four fifths found once. Sequenced sample: peripheral blood. Every receptor here comes from a man aged 25 to 45 with active or convalescent COVID-19.

This sequence joins TRBV5-1 and TRBJ2-2; D not resolved. This CDR3 is built from 16 residues. CDR1 is SGHRS, CDR2 YFSETQ, per germline. Between the trimmed V and J ends, which lost 2 bases and 0 bases, there was a span of 11 bases. The CDR3 loop is CASSFARRSNTGELFF. The CDR3 DNA is TGCGCCAGCAGCTTCGCCAGGCGATCGAACACCGGGGAGCTGTTTTTT.

J is TRBJ2-2 and V is TRBV10-1; 9 bases match TRBD1. The CDR3 consists of 13 residues. Germline V gene lookup returns CDR1 WNHNN and CDR2 SYGVQD (reference sequence). V trimming: 8 bases; J trimming: 6 bases; junction bases outside the gene matches: 4. The CDR3 reads CASGDRGAGELFF. In nucleotides, the CDR3 is TGCGCCAGCGGCGACAGGGGGGCCGGGGAGCTGTTTTTT.

The gene calls are TRBV6-6 and TRBJ2-2; TRBD2 might be the D (6 bases). Germline CDR1 is MNHNY and CDR2 is SVGAGI (reference sequence). The CDR3 loop spans 17 amino acids. The germline V and J ends were trimmed by 5 bases and 3 bases, with 19 bases remaining between them. CDR3 sequence reads: CASSPWTTWGDTGELFF. CDR3 sequence (DNA): TGTGCCAGCAGTCCGTGGACTACCTGGGGCGACACCGGGGAGCTGTTTTTT.

DNA for the CDR3: TGCGCCAGCAGCCAAGACGCCCGGGGGATGCCAGATACGCAGTATTTT. It is translated as CASSQDARGMPDTQYF. V usage is TRBV4-3 and J usage is TRBJ2-3, with D possibly matching TRBD2 (6 bases). Germline assignment: CDR1 LGHNA and CDR2 YSLEER. The V end lost 0 bases, the J end lost 4 bases, and 14 bases lay between the germline ends. The CDR3 has 16 amino acids.

This clone was detected only once. This chain connects TRBV5-4 to TRBJ1-4, with 8 positions matching TRBD1. The CDR3 covers 15 residues. J was trimmed by 8 bases and V by 5 bases; bases with no gene match: 11. In germline, CDR1 is SGHNT, CDR2 YYREEE (reference sequence). CDR3 nucleotide sequence: TGTGCCAGCAGTATACCGGGACAGGAGAAGGAAAAACTGTTTTTT. Encoded protein: CASSIPGQEKEKLFF.

Here the CDR3 reads CASSKQDRQPQHF. The CDR3 DNA is TGTGCCAGTAGTAAACAGGATAGACAGCCCCAGCATTTT. This rearrangement joins TRBV19 to TRBJ1-5; D possibly corresponds to TRBD1 (5 bases). The CDR3 covers 13 residues. Trimming cost V 4 bases and J 7 bases, with 11 bases left between them. From germline, CDR1 is LNHDA and CDR2 SQIVND (reference sequence).

The chain is built from TRBV30 and TRBJ1-1; no clear D. CDR1 and CDR2 from the germline V gene are GTSNPN and SVGIG (reference sequence). Trimming pared 4 bases from V and 7 bases from J, leaving 19 bases between. CDR3 length equals 14 residues. This chain's CDR3 is CAWTSPDRGFEAFF. The CDR3 DNA follows: TGTGCCTGGACTTCCCCTGACCGGGGTTTTGAAGCTTTCTTT.

This rearrangement joins TRBV6-5 to TRBJ1-1; 9 positions match TRBD1. This CDR3 comprises 13 residues. In germline, CDR1 is MNHEY, CDR2 SVGAGI. V lost 6 bases, J lost 7 bases, and 6 bases stayed unmatched. CDR3 nucleotide sequence: TGTGCCAGCAGCTTTGGACAGGGGAATGAAGCTTTCTTT. As protein: CASSFGQGNEAFF.

The chain has TRBV3-1 (or the pseudogene TRBV3-2) and TRBJ1-1; tentatively, D is TRBD1 (6 bases). The germline CDR1 and CDR2 sequences are LGHDT and YNNKEL (reference sequence). V was pared by 0 bases and J by 1 base, with 6 bases between. There are 14 residues in the CDR3. CDR3 amino acids: CASSQDRGNTEAFF. DNA for the CDR3: TGTGCCAGCAGCCAAGACAGGGGGAACACTGAAGCTTTCTTT.

This clone was seen once. The chain uses TRBV19 and TRBJ1-2, with 8 bases aligning to TRBD1. This CDR3 comprises 13 residues. The germline V gene encodes CDR1 LNHDA and CDR2 SQIVND (reference sequence). Trimming at V came to 8 bases and at J to 4 bases, leaving 6 bases not matched to a gene. The CDR3 bases are TGTGCCAGTCGAGGACAGGGTTTCTATGGCTACACCTTC. Protein sequence: CASRGQGFYGYTF.

This chain joins TRBV29-1 and TRBJ2-5, with D tentatively TRBD1 (7 bases). The germline gives CDR1 SQVTM, CDR2 ANQGSEA. The CDR3 extends over 17 amino acids. V lost 1 base and J 5 bases, leaving 23 bases between the germline ends. CDR3 sequence: CSVEGSHAGGGLETQYF. As DNA, the CDR3 is TGCAGCGTTGAAGGATCACACGCTGGAGGGGGCTTGGAGACCCAGTACTTC.

This chain uses TRBV5-4 with TRBJ1-3; a possible D gene is TRBD1 (5 bases). The CDR3 loop spans 13 amino acids. CDR1 is SGHNT, CDR2 YYREEE, per germline (reference sequence). The V end lost 1 base, the J end lost 3 bases, and 5 bases lay between the germline ends. The CDR3 DNA reads as TGTGCCAGCAGCTTGAGGGGTGGAAACACCATATATTTT. Its protein product is CASSLRGGNTIYF.

This chain connects TRBV23-1 to TRBJ2-3; 9 nucleotides align to TRBD1. TRBV23-1 is an ORF, with its function uncertain. V dropped 11 bases and J dropped 7; count of bases not matched to a gene: 13. The CDR3 is made up of 14 amino acids. In DNA, the CDR3 is TGCGCCTGCCGAGGACAGGGGAGAAGAAATACGCAGTATTTT. It is translated as CACRGQGRRNTQYF.

The V and J genes are TRBV3-1 (or the pseudogene TRBV3-2) and TRBJ1-2, with 7 nucleotides matching TRBD1. The CDR3 totals 14 residues. Looked up from germline, CDR1 is LGHDT and CDR2 is YNNKEL (reference sequence). V was clipped by 0 bases and J by 5 bases; unmatched bases: 3. The chain's CDR3 is CASSQEGGGYGYTF. Here the CDR3 DNA reads TGTGCCAGCAGCCAAGAAGGGGGCGGTTATGGCTACACCTTC.

In its sample, this clone was seen a few times. The sample carries other DNA sequences with the same CDR3. The DNA for the CDR3 is TGTGCCAGCAGACCCGGGGCGAACACCGGGGAGCTGTTTTTT. Protein: CASRPGANTGELFF. V usage is TRBV6-5 and J usage is TRBJ2-2; D is perhaps TRBD2 (5 bases). Looked up from germline, CDR1 is MNHEY and CDR2 is SVGAGI. CDR3 length: 14 residues. V was clipped by 6 bases and J by 0 bases, with 8 bases between them.

CDR3 DNA sequence: TGTGCCAGCAGCCCCCTCGGTGAGCAGTTCTTC. As protein: CASSPLGEQFF. This chain joins TRBV7-8 and TRBJ2-1; D not resolved. This CDR3 is 11 amino acids long. The germline CDR1 and CDR2 sequences are SGHVS and FQNEAQ. Trimming shortened V by 5 bases and J by 9 bases, and 8 bases separated the two germline ends.

The chain recombines TRBV2 with TRBJ2-7; 7 bases fit TRBD2. Germline CDR1 and CDR2: SNHLY and FYNNEI. CDR3 length: 13 residues. Losses at the gene ends were 7 bases for V and 3 bases for J; bases not matched to a gene: 6. The CDR3 bases are TGTGCCAGCAAGGTAGCGGGTGGCTACGAGCAGTACTTC. Translated, it gives CASKVAGGYEQYF.